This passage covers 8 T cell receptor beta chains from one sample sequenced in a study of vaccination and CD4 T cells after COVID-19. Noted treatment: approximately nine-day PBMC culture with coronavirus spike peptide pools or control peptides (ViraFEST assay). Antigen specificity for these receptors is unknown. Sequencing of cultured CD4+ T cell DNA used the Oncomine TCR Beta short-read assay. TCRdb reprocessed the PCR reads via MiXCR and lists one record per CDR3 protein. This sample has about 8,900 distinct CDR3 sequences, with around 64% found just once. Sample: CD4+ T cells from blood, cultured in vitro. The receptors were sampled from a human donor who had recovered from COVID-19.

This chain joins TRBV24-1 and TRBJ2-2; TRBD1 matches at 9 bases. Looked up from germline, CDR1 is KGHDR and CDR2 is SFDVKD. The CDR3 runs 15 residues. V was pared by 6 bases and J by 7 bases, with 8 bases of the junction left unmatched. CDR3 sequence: CATSNTGTGNGELFF. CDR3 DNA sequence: TGTGCCACCAGTAACACCGGGACAGGGAACGGGGAGCTGTTTTTT.

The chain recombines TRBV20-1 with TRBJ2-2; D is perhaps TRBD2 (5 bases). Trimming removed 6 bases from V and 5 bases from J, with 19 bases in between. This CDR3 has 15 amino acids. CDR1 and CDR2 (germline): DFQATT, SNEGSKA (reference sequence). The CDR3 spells CSALMVTPGTGELFF. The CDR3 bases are TGCAGTGCCCTCATGGTTACCCCGGGAACCGGGGAGCTGTTTTTT.

The CDR3 bases are TGCAGTGCTAGTGAAGCAAACTCTGGAAACACCATATATTTT. Protein: CSASEANSGNTIYF. The V and J genes are TRBV20-1 and TRBJ1-3; D not resolved. V lost 3 bases and J 0 bases, leaving 9 bases between the germline ends. CDR3 size: 14 residues. Germline lookup yields CDR1 DFQATT and CDR2 SNEGSKA (reference sequence).

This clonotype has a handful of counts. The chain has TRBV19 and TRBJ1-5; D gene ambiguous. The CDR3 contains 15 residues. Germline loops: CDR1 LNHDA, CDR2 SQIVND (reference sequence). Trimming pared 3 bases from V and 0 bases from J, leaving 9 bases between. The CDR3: CASSMQGPSNQPQHF. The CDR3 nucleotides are TGTGCCAGTAGTATGCAAGGGCCTAGCAATCAGCCCCAGCATTTT.

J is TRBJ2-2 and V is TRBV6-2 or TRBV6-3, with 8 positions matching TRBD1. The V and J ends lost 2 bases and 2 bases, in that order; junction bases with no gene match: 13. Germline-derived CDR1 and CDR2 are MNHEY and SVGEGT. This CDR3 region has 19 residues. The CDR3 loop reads CASSYHPWKQGDNTGELFF. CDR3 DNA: TGTGCCAGCAGTTACCATCCCTGGAAACAGGGGGATAACACCGGGGAGCTGTTTTTT.

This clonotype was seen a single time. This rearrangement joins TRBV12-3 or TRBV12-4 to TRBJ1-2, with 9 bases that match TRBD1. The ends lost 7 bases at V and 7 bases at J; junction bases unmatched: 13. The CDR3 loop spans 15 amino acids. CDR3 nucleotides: TGTGCCAGCACTCCCCGGGACAGGGTGCAAACTGGCTACACCTTC. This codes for CASTPRDRVQTGYTF.

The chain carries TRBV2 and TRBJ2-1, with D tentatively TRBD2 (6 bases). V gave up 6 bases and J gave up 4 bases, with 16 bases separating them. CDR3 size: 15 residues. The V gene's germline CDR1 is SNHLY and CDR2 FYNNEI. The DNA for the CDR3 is TGTGCCAGCAGAGGGGACTCCTCCCATTACAATGAGCAGTTCTTC. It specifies CASRGDSSHYNEQFF.

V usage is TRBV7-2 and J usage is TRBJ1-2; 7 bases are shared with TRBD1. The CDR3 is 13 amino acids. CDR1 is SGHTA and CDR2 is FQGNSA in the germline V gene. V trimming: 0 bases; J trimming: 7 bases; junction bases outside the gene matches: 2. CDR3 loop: CASSLAGQSGYTF. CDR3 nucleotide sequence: TGTGCCAGCAGCTTAGCGGGACAGAGTGGCTACACCTTC.